These 18 T cell receptor beta chains came from one sample sequenced in a study of blood T cell repertoires in COVID-19. The repertoire was sequenced with immunoSEQ multiplex PCR; TCRdb's copy has only in-frame clones and lacks some. This table holds just under 350,000 clones, 85% to 90% found once. The sequencing input was peripheral blood. The source of these receptors is a woman in her forties or fifties with COVID-19, enrolled during active disease.

J is TRBJ2-5 and V is TRBV5-1; 8 bases are shared with TRBD2. V dropped 3 bases and J dropped 0; count of bases not matched to a gene: 7. CDR1 and CDR2 from the germline V gene are SGHRS and YFSETQ. The CDR3 covers 16 residues. The CDR3 nucleotides are TGCGCCAGCAGCTCCGGGACTAGATTGTACCAAGAGACCCAGTACTTC. Amino acids: CASSSGTRLYQETQYF.

The V gene is TRBV27, the J gene TRBJ2-7; the match to TRBD1 covers 10 bases. Looked up from germline, CDR1 is MNHEY and CDR2 is SMNVEV (reference sequence). V lost 6 bases, J lost 4 bases, and 12 bases stayed unmatched. CDR3 length: 16 amino acids. The CDR3 here is CASSPPRGDRGYEQYF. CDR3 nucleotide sequence: TGTGCCAGCAGCCCTCCCCGGGGGGACAGGGGTTACGAGCAGTACTTC.

The gene calls are TRBV18 and TRBJ2-1; 7 bases agree with TRBD1. In germline, CDR1 is KGHSH, CDR2 LQKENI. This CDR3 is 17 amino acids long. After removal of 3 bases from V and 10 bases from J, the junction contained 18 bases not matched to a gene. CDR3 amino acids: CASSPLAYGQDAREQFF. The CDR3 DNA reads TGTGCCAGCTCACCTTTGGCCTATGGACAGGATGCCCGGGAGCAGTTCTTC.

V gene TRBV30 combines with J gene TRBJ2-3; D may be TRBD2 (6 bases). Per the germline V gene, CDR1 is GTSNPN and CDR2 is SVGIG (reference sequence). This CDR3 region has 12 residues. Trimming removed 3 bases from V and 5 bases from J, with 9 bases in between. Here the CDR3 DNA reads TGTGCCTGGAGCTCCGGGGGAGATACGCAGTATTTT. Encoded protein: CAWSSGGDTQYF.

V is TRBV6-2 or TRBV6-3 and J is TRBJ1-4; D not certain. V lost 2 bases to trimming and J lost 0 bases, with 10 bases between them. The CDR3 consists of 16 residues. Germline V gives CDR1 MNHEY, CDR2 SVGEGT. Here the CDR3 DNA reads TGTGCCAGCAGTTACCGGGAACCCTCAACTAATGAAAAACTGTTTTTT. Its protein product is CASSYREPSTNEKLFF.

This chain joins TRBV18 and TRBJ2-5; D unresolved. Trimming pared 3 bases from V and 4 bases from J, leaving 15 bases between. CDR3 length equals 15 residues. Germline V lookup: CDR1 KGHSH, CDR2 LQKENI. This CDR3 is CASSPPGSRGETQYF. The CDR3 nucleotides read TGTGCCAGCTCACCCCCTGGCAGTCGTGGAGAGACCCAGTACTTC.

The chain carries TRBV2 and TRBJ2-5, with 9 bases matching TRBD2. Germline V gene sequence: CDR1 SNHLY, CDR2 FYNNEI. The CDR3 spans 15 residues. Unmatched junction bases numbered 6, after V lost 3 bases and J lost 4 bases. The CDR3 DNA reads as TGTGCCAGCAGTGACAGGGGGACTAGCAGAGAGACCCAGTACTTC. Its translation is CASSDRGTSRETQYF.

The CDR3 DNA reads as TGTGCCTGGAGTGTACGCCGGAGTCAGCCCCAGCATTTT. Protein product: CAWSVRRSQPQHF. The V and J genes are TRBV30 and TRBJ1-5; no definite D call. The germline CDR1 and CDR2 sequences are GTSNPN and SVGIG (reference sequence). The CDR3 contains 13 residues. The V and J ends lost 0 bases and 6 bases respectively, with 9 bases between them.

This chain links TRBV6-6 with TRBJ2-2, with D possibly matching TRBD2 (5 bases). There are 12 residues in the CDR3. Trimming took 7 bases from V and 5 from J, leaving 8 bases between them. CDR1 and CDR2 from the germline V gene are MNHNY and SVGAGI (reference sequence). For the CDR3, the DNA is TGTGCCAGCAACACTAGGACCGGGGAGCTGTTTTTT. Its translation: CASNTRTGELFF.

The V and J genes are TRBV7-2 and TRBJ2-4; D is unclear. CDR3 length: 16 residues. V was clipped by 2 bases and J by 0 bases, with 11 bases between them. CDR1 and CDR2 (germline): SGHTA, FQGNSA. The CDR3 nucleotides are TGTGCCAGCAGCTTAAGGAGAAAACTAGCCAAAAACATTCAGTACTTC. It specifies CASSLRRKLAKNIQYF.

The chain employs TRBV9 and TRBJ1-2; D possibly corresponds to TRBD1 (5 bases). Germline assignment: CDR1 SGDLS and CDR2 YYNGEE. This CDR3 spans 15 amino acids. V lost 0 bases and J lost 7, with 16 bases in between. The CDR3 region has the DNA TGTGCCAGCAGCGTAGCTCTCGGGCAGGGTGGTGGCTACACCTTC. Its protein product is CASSVALGQGGGYTF.

V and J are TRBV24-1 and TRBJ2-5, with D perhaps matching TRBD1 (6 bases). The CDR3 is 13 residues long. The V end was cut by 8 bases, the J end by 3 bases, with 12 bases between. Germline values: CDR1 KGHDR, CDR2 SFDVKD. In DNA, the CDR3 is TGTGCCACCACAGGGGCTGGTGAAGAGACCCAGTACTTC. Translation: CATTGAGEETQYF.

CDR3 loop: CASSQTMGGNRYNEQFF. CDR3 nucleotide sequence: TGTGCCAGCAGCCAAACCATGGGGGGGAACCGCTACAATGAGCAGTTCTTC. The chain links TRBV14 to TRBJ2-1, with 7 positions matching TRBD2. CDR1 is SGHDN and CDR2 is FVKESK in the germline V gene. The CDR3 runs 17 residues. Trimming took 2 bases from V and 3 from J; bases not matched to a gene: 10.

The chain recombines TRBV30 with TRBJ2-7, with 8 bases that match TRBD1. The V gene end was trimmed by 1 base and the J gene end by 3 bases; junction bases not matched to a gene: 5. Germline CDR1 GTSNPN, CDR2 SVGIG (reference sequence). The CDR3 spans 14 residues. DNA of the CDR3: TGTGCCTGGAGTGCCGGGACAGGTTTCTACGAGCAGTACTTC. Protein: CAWSAGTGFYEQYF.

This chain links TRBV18 with TRBJ1-2, with TRBD1 matching 7 bases. The germline gives CDR1 KGHSH, CDR2 LQKENI. CDR3 size: 16 residues. V trimming: 0 bases; J trimming: 4 bases; junction bases outside the gene matches: 8. CDR3 DNA sequence: TGTGCCAGCTCACCACCGGGGACAGTCACTCGCTATGGCTACACCTTC. Its translation is CASSPPGTVTRYGYTF.

This clone was detected a few times. The chain recombines TRBV7-3 with TRBJ1-2, with D maybe TRBD1 (5 bases). In germline, CDR1 is SGHTA, CDR2 FQGTGA. Trimming stripped 5 bases from V and 3 bases from J, with 16 bases between. The CDR3 has 15 amino acids. CDR3 in amino acids: CASSAQGHLDYGYTF. The CDR3, as DNA: TGTGCCAGCAGCGCGCAGGGCCACCTCGACTATGGCTACACCTTC.

The chain joins TRBV30 to TRBJ1-2, with unresolved D. V lost 3 bases, J lost 5 bases, and 13 bases lay in between. The length of the CDR3 is 13 residues. The germline gives CDR1 GTSNPN, CDR2 SVGIG (reference sequence). CDR3 DNA: TGTGCCTGGAGACGGACGGACTTATATGGCTACACCTTC. This encodes CAWRRTDLYGYTF.

About this clone itself: One end of the junction varies from germline; a read error may be responsible. This chain joins TRBV5-1 and TRBJ2-5; D gene uncertain. The CDR3 extends over 12 amino acids. Per germline, CDR1 SGHRS and CDR2 YFSETQ. The DNA of the CDR3 is TGCGCCAGCAGCCTAACTCAAGATACCCAGTACTTC. Protein: CASSLTQDTQYF.